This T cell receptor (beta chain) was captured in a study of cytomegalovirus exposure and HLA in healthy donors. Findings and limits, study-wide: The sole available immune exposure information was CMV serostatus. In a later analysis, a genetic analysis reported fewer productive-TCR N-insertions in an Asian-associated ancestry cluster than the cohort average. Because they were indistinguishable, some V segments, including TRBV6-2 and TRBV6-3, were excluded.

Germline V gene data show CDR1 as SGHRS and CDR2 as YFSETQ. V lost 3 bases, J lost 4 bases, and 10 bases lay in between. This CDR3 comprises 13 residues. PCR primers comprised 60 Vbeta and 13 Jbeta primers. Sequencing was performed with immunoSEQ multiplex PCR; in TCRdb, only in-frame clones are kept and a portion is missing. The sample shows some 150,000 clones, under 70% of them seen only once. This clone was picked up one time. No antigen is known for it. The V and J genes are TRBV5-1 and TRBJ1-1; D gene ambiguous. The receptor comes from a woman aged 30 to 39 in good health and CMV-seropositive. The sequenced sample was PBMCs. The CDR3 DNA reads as TGCGCCAGCAGCTCGAACGCGGTCACTGAAGCTTTCTTT. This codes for CASSSNAVTEAFF.